This T cell receptor beta chain originates from a study of blood T cell repertoires in COVID-19. Study as a whole: The analysed material was cDNA or gDNA that came from T cells, B-cell-depleted T cells, or PBMCs.

Note on this clone: This sample includes further DNA sequences coding for the same CDR3.

The V end lost 5 bases, the J end lost 8 bases, and 13 bases lay between the germline ends. This CDR3 is 14 amino acids long. Germline V CDR1 and CDR2: MNHEY, SVGAGI. As handled by the study authors: It was from reference gene primer amplification that nucleated cell counts were estimated. Libraries were prepared by immunoSEQ multiplex PCR; TCRdb keeps only in-frame clonotypes and omits some of them. The V and J calls and the clone size are those of that table, but D and trimming were determined from the DNA. The sample includes 200,000 to 250,000 clones, 89% of them seen just once. Sequencing input: peripheral blood. The sequence was collected from a man between 60 and 70 years old who had recovered from COVID-19. The gene calls are TRBV6-5 and TRBJ1-6; D not resolved. CDR3 nucleotides: TGTGCCAGCAGTCCGAGTCGCCGTGATTCACCCCTCCACTTT. This translates into CASSPSRRDSPLHF.